This T cell receptor beta chain stems from a study of CD4 and CD8 cells across lung adenocarcinoma regions. TCRdb re-called the PCR reads through MiXCR, storing one row per CDR3 protein. The sample consists of tens of thousands of distinct CDR3 sequences, around 52% of them appearing once. The patients had localized lung adenocarcinoma, a non-small cell subtype. The CDR3 spans 17 residues. Germline V lookup: CDR1 SGHVS, CDR2 FNYEAQ. This sequence joins TRBV7-6 and TRBJ2-3; D could derive from TRBD1 or TRBD2 (6 bases each). The J call may be mistaken, given a closer DNA end match to TRBJ2-7. The material sequenced was CD4+ T cells from the center of a lung tumor. The source of this sequence is a male donor with lung adenocarcinoma. The CD4 and CD8 labels of this study may be unreliable. The CDR3 DNA reads as TGTGCCAGCAGCCCGGAGCCCGGGGGCCCTGACCGAGAGACGCAGTACTTC. This encodes CASSPEPGGPDRETQYF.